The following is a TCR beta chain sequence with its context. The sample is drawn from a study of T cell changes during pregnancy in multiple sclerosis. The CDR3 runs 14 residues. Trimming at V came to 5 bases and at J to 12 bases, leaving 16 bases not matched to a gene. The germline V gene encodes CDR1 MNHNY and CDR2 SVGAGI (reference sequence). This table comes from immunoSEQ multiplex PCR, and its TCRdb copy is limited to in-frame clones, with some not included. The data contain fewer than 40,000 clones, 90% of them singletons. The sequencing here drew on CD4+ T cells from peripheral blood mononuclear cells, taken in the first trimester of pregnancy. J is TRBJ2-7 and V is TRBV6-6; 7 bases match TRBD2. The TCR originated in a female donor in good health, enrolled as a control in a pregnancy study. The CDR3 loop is CASSTPGGSAKWYF. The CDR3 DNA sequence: TGTGCCAGCAGTACCCCCGGGGGGTCGGCTAAGTGGTACTTC.